This T cell receptor beta chain came from a study of OX40 agonist ivuxolimab in advanced cancers. Overall study context: Ivuxolimab was administered intravenously to patients at 0.01 to 10 mg/kg every 2 weeks. Males comprised 75% to 90% of the group, whose mean age was 60 years (range about 20 to 90).

This clone was observed a single time. Its target is unknown. The repertoire was sequenced with immunoSEQ multiplex PCR; TCRdb's copy has only in-frame clones and lacks some. Seen here are about 27,000 clones, approximately 90% observed once, and the top ten hold roughly a fifth. CDR1 MGHRA and CDR2 YSYEKL come from the germline V gene. The CDR3 totals 18 residues. V was clipped by 0 bases and J by 7 bases; unmatched bases: 14. Autoimmune disease history or systemic immunosuppression led to patients being barred. Study-wide points: At 0.1 to 3.0 mg/kg and by week 6, CD4+ and CD8+ T cells in the blood had expanded clonally.

The rearrangement joins TRBV4-1 to TRBJ1-5; TRBD1 matches 8 bases. The sample in question was CD4+ or CD8+ T cells sorted from blood, obtained in a trial of the OX40 agonist ivuxolimab. The clonotype was recovered from an adult with an advanced solid tumor such as melanoma, head and neck, liver or kidney cancer. CDR3 in amino acids: CASSQEAKINRGWQPQHF. CDR3 in DNA: TGCGCCAGCAGCCAAGAAGCAAAGATAAACAGGGGGTGGCAGCCCCAGCATTTT.